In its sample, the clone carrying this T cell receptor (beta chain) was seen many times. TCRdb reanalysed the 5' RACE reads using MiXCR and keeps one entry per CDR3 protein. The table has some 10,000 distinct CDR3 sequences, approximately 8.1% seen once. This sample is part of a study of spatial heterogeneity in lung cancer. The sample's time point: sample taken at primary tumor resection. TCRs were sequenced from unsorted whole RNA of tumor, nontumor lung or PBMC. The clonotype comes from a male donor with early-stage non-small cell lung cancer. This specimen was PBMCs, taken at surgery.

The CDR3 loop is CASSIGQGTEQYF. For the CDR3, the DNA is TGTGCCAGCAGTATAGGACAGGGGACAGAGCAGTACTTC. The gene calls are TRBV28 and TRBJ2-7, with 9 positions matching TRBD1. This CDR3 contains 13 residues. Germline V gene lookup returns CDR1 MDHEN and CDR2 SYDVKM. The trim removed 5 bases at V and 7 bases at J, leaving 6 bases unmatched.